The rows below give T cell receptor beta chains drawn from one sample of a study of TIL therapy for anti-PD-1-resistant metastatic lung cancer. Clones were sequenced by immunoSEQ multiplex PCR, and TCRdb holds only the in-frame ones, with some missing. This sample has 95,000 or so clones, with around 71% found just once. This specimen was tumor tissue, taken at baseline. The receptor source for this set is a person aged 25-79 years with non-small cell lung cancer. CDR3s include the opening cysteine and the closing phenylalanine or tryptophan. The D gene is left open where the match is weak. Clone size is given for some rows only: seen once, a few or many times, or a class if the clone is expanded.

J gene,CDR3 length,V gene,D gene,clone size,CDR3 DNA,CDR3 protein
TRBJ2-4,14,TRBV5-1,-,-,TGCGCCAGCAGCTCGGCAGGGACCTCCGACATTCAGTACTTC,CASSSAGTSDIQYF
TRBJ1-2,14,TRBV6-5,TRBD1,-,TGTGCCAGCAGTCCATGGGACAGGGCTGCCGGCTACACCTTC,CASSPWDRAAGYTF
TRBJ1-4,15,TRBV6-5,TRBD1,-,TGTGCCAGCAGTTACTGGGGGACAGGGGATGAAAAACTGTTTTTT,CASSYWGTGDEKLFF
TRBJ2-3,16,TRBV7-2,TRBD2,-,TGTGCCAGCAGCTTAGTAGTAGCGGGGGGCCAGGGTACGCAGTATTTT,CASSLVVAGGQGTQYF
TRBJ1-6,13,TRBV10-3,-,-,TGTGCCATCAATAGGGGGGATAATTCACCCCTCCACTTT,CAINRGDNSPLHF
TRBJ2-7,15,TRBV28,TRBD1,-,TGTGCCAGCAGTTTCTTGGCAGGGGGCACCTACGAGCAGTACTTC,CASSFLAGGTYEQYF
TRBJ2-1,16,TRBV7-2,-,-,TGTGCCAGCAGCTACCAAGGACTATTCTCCTACAATGAGCAGTTCTTC,CASSYQGLFSYNEQFF
TRBJ1-5,17,TRBV20-1,TRBD1,-,TGCAGTGCTAGTTCCACCCCCGGACAGGGAAGCAATCAGCCCCAGCATTTT,CSASSTPGQGSNQPQHF
TRBJ1-4,14,TRBV27,-,-,TGTGCCAGCAGCGTCAGACCGGCCAGTGAAAAACTGTTTTTT,CASSVRPASEKLFF
TRBJ1-5,15,TRBV6-6,TRBD1,few,TGTGCCAGCAGCCTTGGGACAGGGGTTAATCAGCCCCAGCATTTT,CASSLGTGVNQPQHF
TRBJ2-7,16,TRBV7-8,TRBD1,-,TGTGCCAGCAGCTTAGGGGCGGGACAGGTCTCCTACGAGCAGTACTTC,CASSLGAGQVSYEQYF
TRBJ2-7,14,TRBV11-2,TRBD2,-,TGTGCCAGCAGCTTGTTACTAGCGGGAAACGAGCAGTACTTC,CASSLLLAGNEQYF
TRBJ2-7,14,TRBV2,TRBD1,few,TGTGCCAGCAGTGCCGACAGGGGGCGCGACGAGCAGTACTTC,CASSADRGRDEQYF
TRBJ1-2,14,TRBV7-2,-,-,TGTGCCAGCAGCTTAACGGGACCGAACTATGGCTACACCTTC,CASSLTGPNYGYTF
TRBJ2-7,14,TRBV23-1,TRBD2,-,TGCGCCAGCAGTCATGGGGGGGTGCCCTACGAGCAGTACTTC,CASSHGGVPYEQYF
TRBJ2-6,13,TRBV10-1,-,-,TGCGCCAGCAGTGATGGTGGGGCCAACGTCCTGACTTTC,CASSDGGANVLTF
TRBJ1-2,16,TRBV6-6,-,-,TGTGCCAGCAGTCCTCGACAGGATCGTACGAACTATGGCTACACCTTC,CASSPRQDRTNYGYTF
TRBJ1-4,16,TRBV30,TRBD1,-,TGTGCCGGGGTGACGTCCCCCGTCGGGCGGACAGGAAAACTGTTTTTT,CAGVTSPVGRTGKLFF